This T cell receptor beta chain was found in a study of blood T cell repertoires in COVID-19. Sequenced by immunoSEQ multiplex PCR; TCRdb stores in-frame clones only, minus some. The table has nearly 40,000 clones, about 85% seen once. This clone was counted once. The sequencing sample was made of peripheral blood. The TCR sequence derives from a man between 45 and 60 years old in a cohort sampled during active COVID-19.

The CDR3 coding sequence is TGCAGCGTTGACGGGACAGGGATGGGATACGAGCAGTACTTC. This gives the protein CSVDGTGMGYEQYF. The chain joins TRBV29-1 to TRBJ2-7, with 9 bases aligning to TRBD1. The CDR3 contains 14 residues. The J segment lost 4 bases and the V segment lost 3 bases, leaving 7 bases of the junction unmatched. The germline CDR1 and CDR2 sequences are SQVTM and ANQGSEA.